A selection of T cell receptor beta chains follows, all from one sample in a study of T cells after yellow fever vaccination. A single record per CDR3 protein comes from TCRdb applying MiXCR to the 5' RACE reads. The profile covers some 560,000 distinct CDR3 sequences, with roughly 21% appearing a single time and 14% taken by the ten largest. The sample consisted of PBMCs, taken 15 days after the yellow fever booster vaccination. All receptors come from a man aged 25-40 years who received the YFV17D yellow fever vaccine. The CDR3 runs from the conserved cysteine through the conserved F or W. The D gene is left open where the match is weak. A row's size may be missing; if present it is once, few, many or a size class.

cdr3_aa cdr3_nt v_call d_call clone_size j_call
CASSPWSSGKRDEQFF TGTGCCAGCAGCCCCTGGAGTAGCGGGAAAAGGGATGAGCAGTTCTTC TRBV2 TRBD2 - TRBJ2-1
CASSLKTTGIGPNEQYF TGTGCCAGCAGCCTTAAAACGACAGGGATTGGGCCAAACGAGCAGTACTTC TRBV7-2 TRBD1 many TRBJ2-7
CATSPGLDYNEQFF TGTGCCACCAGCCCGGGTCTGGATTACAATGAGCAGTTCTTC TRBV15 - - TRBJ2-1
CASSRGTSRKAFF TGTGCCAGCAGCCGAGGGACATCACGGAAAGCTTTCTTT TRBV7-3 - few TRBJ1-1
CASSETGAGGDTQYF TGCGCCAGCAGCGAAACAGGGGCGGGTGGAGATACGCAGTATTTT TRBV5-1 TRBD1 few TRBJ2-3
CASSLVGVGETQYF TGTGCCAGCAGCTTGGTCGGGGTGGGCGAGACCCAGTACTTC TRBV5-5 - - TRBJ2-5
CSVGGLAAEQYF TGCAGCGTTGGGGGACTAGCGGCAGAGCAGTACTTC TRBV29-1 TRBD2 few TRBJ2-7
CSVVGLAGQSSYEQYF TGCAGCGTTGTTGGACTAGCGGGGCAGAGCTCCTACGAGCAGTACTTC TRBV29-1 TRBD2 - TRBJ2-7
CASSLRATAGDTQYF TGCGCCAGCAGCTTGCGGGCGACAGCGGGAGATACGCAGTATTTT TRBV5-1 - few TRBJ2-3
CASKGGTGGIGELFF TGTGCCAGCAAGGGCGGGACAGGGGGCATCGGGGAGCTGTTTTTT TRBV2 TRBD1 - TRBJ2-2
CSASSGSGQETQYF TGCAGTGCTAGTAGCGGGAGTGGACAAGAGACCCAGTACTTC TRBV20-1 TRBD2 few TRBJ2-5
CASRGGGGQPQHF TGTGCCAGCAGGGGGGGCGGTGGTCAGCCCCAGCATTTT TRBV12-3/TRBV12-4 - few TRBJ1-5
CASSVADSSYNEQFF TGTGCCAGCAGCGTAGCGGATAGCTCCTACAATGAGCAGTTCTTC TRBV6-1 - many TRBJ2-1
CASSLVGSEETQYF TGTGCCAGCAGCTTGGTAGGCAGCGAAGAGACCCAGTACTTC TRBV5-6 - few TRBJ2-5
CASSSFQGRAEEQFF TGTGCCAGCAGCTCATTCCAGGGGAGGGCTGAGGAGCAGTTCTTC TRBV7-2 - - TRBJ2-1
CASTAGDETQYF TGTGCCAGCACAGCGGGGGACGAGACCCAGTACTTC TRBV27 TRBD2 - TRBJ2-5
CASSFNTGSGANVLTF TGTGCCAGCAGCTTTAATACAGGGTCTGGGGCCAACGTCCTGACTTTC TRBV5-5 - few TRBJ2-6
CSARSSSGNIQYF TGCAGTGCTAGATCGTCTAGCGGGAACATTCAGTACTTC TRBV20-1 TRBD2 - TRBJ2-4
CSAKPQTGSGSIQYF TGCAGTGCGAAACCTCAGACAGGGTCGGGCAGCATTCAGTACTTC TRBV20-1 TRBD1 - TRBJ2-4
CASHYPDGYEQYF TGCGCCAGCCACTATCCGGACGGCTACGAGCAGTACTTC TRBV5-1 - few TRBJ2-7
CSAGRGRGEQYF TGCAGCGCGGGGAGGGGTCGGGGCGAGCAGTACTTC TRBV29-1 TRBD2 - TRBJ2-7
CASSPDRTGANVLTF TGCGCCAGCAGCCCAGACAGGACTGGGGCCAACGTCCTGACTTTC TRBV5-1 - - TRBJ2-6